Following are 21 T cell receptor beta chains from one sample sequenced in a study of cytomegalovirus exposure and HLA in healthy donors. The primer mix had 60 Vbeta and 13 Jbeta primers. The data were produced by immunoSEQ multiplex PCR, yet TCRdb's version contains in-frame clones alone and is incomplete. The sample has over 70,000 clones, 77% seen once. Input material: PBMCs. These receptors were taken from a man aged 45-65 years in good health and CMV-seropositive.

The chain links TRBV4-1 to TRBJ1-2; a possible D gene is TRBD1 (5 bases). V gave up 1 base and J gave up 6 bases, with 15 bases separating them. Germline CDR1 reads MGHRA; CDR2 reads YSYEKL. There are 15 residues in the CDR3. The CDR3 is CASSQGPGVWDGYTF. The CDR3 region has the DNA TGCGCCAGCAGCCAAGGTCCGGGGGTTTGGGATGGCTACACCTTC.

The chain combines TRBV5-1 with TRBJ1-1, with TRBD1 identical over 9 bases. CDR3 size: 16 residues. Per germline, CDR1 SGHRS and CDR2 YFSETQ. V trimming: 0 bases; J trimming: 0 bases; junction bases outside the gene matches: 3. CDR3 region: CASSLEGQGLNTEAFF. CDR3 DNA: TGCGCCAGCAGCTTGGAGGGACAGGGATTGAACACTGAAGCTTTCTTT.

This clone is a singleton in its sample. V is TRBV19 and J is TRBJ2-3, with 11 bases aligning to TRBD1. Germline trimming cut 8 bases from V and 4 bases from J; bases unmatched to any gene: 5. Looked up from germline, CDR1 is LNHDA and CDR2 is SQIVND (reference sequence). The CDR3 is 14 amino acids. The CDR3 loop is CASGQGALADTQYF. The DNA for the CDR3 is TGTGCCAGTGGACAGGGGGCGTTGGCAGATACGCAGTATTTT.

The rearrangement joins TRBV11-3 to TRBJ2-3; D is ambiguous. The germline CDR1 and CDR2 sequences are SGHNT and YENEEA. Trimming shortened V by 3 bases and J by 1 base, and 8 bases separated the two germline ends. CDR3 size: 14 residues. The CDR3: CASSFGGRTDTQYF. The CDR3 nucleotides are TGTGCCAGCAGCTTTGGCGGCCGCACAGATACGCAGTATTTT. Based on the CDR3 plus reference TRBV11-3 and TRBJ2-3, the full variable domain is EAGVVQSPRYKIIEKKQPVAFWCNPISGHNTLYWYLQNLGQGPELLIRYENEEAVDDSQLPKDRFSAERLKGVDSTLKIQPAELGDSAVYLCASSFGGRTDTQYFGPGTRLTVL.

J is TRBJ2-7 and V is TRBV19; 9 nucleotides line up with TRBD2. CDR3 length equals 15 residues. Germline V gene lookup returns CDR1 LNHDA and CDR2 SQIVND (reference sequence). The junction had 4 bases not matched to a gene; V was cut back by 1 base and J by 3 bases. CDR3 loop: CASSIGLAGIYEQYF. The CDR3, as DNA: TGTGCCAGTAGTATAGGGCTAGCGGGGATCTACGAGCAGTACTTC.

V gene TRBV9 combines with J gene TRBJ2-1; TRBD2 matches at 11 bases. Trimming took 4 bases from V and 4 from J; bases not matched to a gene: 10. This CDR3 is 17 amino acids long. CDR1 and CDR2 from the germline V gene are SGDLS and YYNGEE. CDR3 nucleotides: TGTGCCAGCAGCCCCCGAACCGGGACTAGCGGTTACAATGAGCAGTTCTTC. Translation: CASSPRTGTSGYNEQFF. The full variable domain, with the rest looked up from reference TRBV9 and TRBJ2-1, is DSGVTQTPKHLITATGQRVTLRCSPRSGDLSVYWYQQSLDQGLQFLIQYYNGEERAKGNILERFSAQQFPDLHSELNLSSLELGDSALYFCASSPRTGTSGYNEQFFGPGTRLTVL.

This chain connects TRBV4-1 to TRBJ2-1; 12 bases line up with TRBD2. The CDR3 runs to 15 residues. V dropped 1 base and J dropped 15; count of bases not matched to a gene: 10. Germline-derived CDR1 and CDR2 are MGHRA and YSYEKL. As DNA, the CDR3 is TGCGCCAGCAGCCAAGCGGAGACTAGCGGGAGCAGTTCGTTCTTC. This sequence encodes CASSQAETSGSSSFF.

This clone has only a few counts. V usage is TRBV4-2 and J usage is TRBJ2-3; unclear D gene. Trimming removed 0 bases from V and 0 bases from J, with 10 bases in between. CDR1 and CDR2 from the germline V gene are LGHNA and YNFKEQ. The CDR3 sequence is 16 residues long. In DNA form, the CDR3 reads TGTGCCAGCAGCCAAGACGGAAGGAGTAGCACAGATACGCAGTATTTT. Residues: CASSQDGRSSTDTQYF.

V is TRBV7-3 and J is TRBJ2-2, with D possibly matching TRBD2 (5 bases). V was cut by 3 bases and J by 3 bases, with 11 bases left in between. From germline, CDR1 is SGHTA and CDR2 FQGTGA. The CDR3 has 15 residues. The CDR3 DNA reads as TGTGCCAGCAGCTTCTCGAGCGGTTACACCGGGGAGCTGTTTTTT. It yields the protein CASSFSSGYTGELFF.

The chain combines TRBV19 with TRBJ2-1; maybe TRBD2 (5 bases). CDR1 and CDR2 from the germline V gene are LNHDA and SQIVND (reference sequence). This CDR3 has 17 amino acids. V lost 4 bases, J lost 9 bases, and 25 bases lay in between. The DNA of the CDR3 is TGTGCCAGTAGTACCCCCCTGGGCGCGGCGTCGCGGGTTGAGCAGTTCTTC. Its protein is CASSTPLGAASRVEQFF. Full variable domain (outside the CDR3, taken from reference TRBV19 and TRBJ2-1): DGGITQSPKYLFRKEGQNVTLSCEQNLNHDAMYWYRQDPGQGLRLIYYSQIVNDFQKGDIAEGYSVSREKKESFPLTVTSAQKNPTAFYLCASSTPLGAASRVEQFFGPGTRLTVL.

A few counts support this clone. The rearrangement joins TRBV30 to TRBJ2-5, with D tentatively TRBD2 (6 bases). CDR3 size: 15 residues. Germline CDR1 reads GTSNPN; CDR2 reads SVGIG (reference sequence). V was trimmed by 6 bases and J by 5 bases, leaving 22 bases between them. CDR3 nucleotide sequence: TGTGCCTGTTACGGTTTTCCGGAGGGCGAGGAGACCCAGTACTTC. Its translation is CACYGFPEGEETQYF.

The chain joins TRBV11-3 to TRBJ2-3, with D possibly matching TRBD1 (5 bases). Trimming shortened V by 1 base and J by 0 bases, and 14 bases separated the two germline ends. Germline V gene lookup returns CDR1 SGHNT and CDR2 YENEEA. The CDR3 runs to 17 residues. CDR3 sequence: CASSLGLAGISTDTQYF. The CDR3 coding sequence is TGTGCCAGCAGCTTAGGTCTTGCAGGGATTAGCACAGATACGCAGTATTTT.

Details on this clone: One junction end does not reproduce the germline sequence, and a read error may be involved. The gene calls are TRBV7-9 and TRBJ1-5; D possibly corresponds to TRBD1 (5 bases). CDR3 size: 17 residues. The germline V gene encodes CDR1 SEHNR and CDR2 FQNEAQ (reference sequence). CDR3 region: CSSSLGSGGEGNQPQHF. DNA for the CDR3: TGTTCCAGCAGCTTGGGGTCTGGGGGGGAGGGCAATCAGCCCCAGCATTTT.

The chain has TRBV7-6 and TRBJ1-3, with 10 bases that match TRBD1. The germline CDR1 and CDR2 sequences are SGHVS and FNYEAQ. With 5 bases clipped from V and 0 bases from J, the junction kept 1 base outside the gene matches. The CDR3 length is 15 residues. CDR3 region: CASSDRGPSGNTIYF. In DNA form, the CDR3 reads TGTGCCAGCAGCGACAGGGGGCCCTCTGGAAACACCATATATTTT.

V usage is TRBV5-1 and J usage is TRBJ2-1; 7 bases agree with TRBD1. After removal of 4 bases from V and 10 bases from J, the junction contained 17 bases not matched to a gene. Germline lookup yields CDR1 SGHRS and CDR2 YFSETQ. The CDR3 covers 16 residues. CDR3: CASSPTPGTAVFEQFF. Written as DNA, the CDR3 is TGCGCCAGCAGCCCGACTCCCGGGACAGCAGTTTTCGAGCAGTTCTTC.

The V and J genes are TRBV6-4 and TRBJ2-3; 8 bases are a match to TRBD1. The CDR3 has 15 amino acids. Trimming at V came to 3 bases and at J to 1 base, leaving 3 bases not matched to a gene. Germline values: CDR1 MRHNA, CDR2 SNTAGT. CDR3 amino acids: CASSEDRGGTDTQYF. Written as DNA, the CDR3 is TGTGCCAGCAGTGAAGACAGGGGCGGCACAGATACGCAGTATTTT.

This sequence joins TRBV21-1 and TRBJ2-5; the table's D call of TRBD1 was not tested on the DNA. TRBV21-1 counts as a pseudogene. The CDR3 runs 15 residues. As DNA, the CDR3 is TGTGCCAGCAGCAAAGACGGACAGCACCAAGAGACCCAGTACTTC. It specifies CASSKDGQHQETQYF.

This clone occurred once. CDR3 protein: CASSVDGRSGDGYTF. For the CDR3, the DNA is TGTGCCAGCAGCGTAGACGGCCGGTCCGGGGATGGCTACACCTTC. The rearrangement joins TRBV9 to TRBJ1-2, with D hard to call. Germline CDR1 SGDLS, CDR2 YYNGEE. The CDR3 consists of 15 residues. Trimming stripped 0 bases from V and 6 bases from J, with 15 bases between.

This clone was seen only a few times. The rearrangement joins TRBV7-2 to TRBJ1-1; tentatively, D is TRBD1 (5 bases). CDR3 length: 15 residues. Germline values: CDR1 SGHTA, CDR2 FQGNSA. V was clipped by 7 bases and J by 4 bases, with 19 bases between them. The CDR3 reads CASTQTGGSSTEAFF. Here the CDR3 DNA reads TGTGCCAGCACCCAAACCGGGGGGTCCAGCACTGAAGCTTTCTTT.

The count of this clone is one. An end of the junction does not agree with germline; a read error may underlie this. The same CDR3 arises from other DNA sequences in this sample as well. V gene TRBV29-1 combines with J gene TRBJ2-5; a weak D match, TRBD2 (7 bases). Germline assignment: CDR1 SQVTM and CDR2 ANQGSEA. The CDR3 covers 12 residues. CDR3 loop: CSQRDTGGTQYF. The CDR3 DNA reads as TGTAGTCAACGGGACACGGGGGGGACCCAGTACTTC. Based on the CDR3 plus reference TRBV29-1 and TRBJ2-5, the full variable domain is SAVISQKPSRDICQRGTSLTIQCQVDSQVTMMFWYRQQPGQSLTLIATANQGSEATYESGFVIDKFPISRPNLTFSTLTVSNMSPEDSSIYLCSQRDTGGTQYFGPGTRLLVL.

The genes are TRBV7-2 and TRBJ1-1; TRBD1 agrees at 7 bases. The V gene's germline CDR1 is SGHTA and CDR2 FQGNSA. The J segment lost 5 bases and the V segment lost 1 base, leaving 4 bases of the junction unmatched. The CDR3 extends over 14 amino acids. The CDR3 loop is CASSLGRGSTEAFF. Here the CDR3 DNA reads TGTGCCAGCAGCTTAGGCAGGGGGTCTACTGAAGCTTTCTTT.